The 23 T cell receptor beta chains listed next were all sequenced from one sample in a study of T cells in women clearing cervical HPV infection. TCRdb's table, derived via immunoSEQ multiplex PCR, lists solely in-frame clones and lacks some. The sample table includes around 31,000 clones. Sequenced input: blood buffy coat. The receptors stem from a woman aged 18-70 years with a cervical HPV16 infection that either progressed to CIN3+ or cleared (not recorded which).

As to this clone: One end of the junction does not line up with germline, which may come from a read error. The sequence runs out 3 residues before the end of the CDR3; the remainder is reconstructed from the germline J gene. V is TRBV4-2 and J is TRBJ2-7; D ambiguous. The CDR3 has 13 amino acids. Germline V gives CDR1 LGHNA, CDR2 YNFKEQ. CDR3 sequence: CASSQRVHYEQYF. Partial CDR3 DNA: TGCGCCAGCAGCCAACGGGTCCACTACGAG.

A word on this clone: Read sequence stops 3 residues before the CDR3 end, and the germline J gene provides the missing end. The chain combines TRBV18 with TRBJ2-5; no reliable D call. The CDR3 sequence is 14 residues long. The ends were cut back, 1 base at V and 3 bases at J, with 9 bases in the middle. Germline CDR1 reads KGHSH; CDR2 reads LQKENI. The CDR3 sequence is CASSPQAGKETQYF. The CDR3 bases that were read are TGTGCCAGCTCACCACAGGCAGGAAAAGAGACC.

The CDR3 spells CASSPPGGGGYTF. Partial CDR3 DNA: TGTGCCAGCTCACCACCCGGGGGGGGTGGC. V and J are TRBV18 and TRBJ1-2; D may be TRBD1 (5 bases). Read coverage stops 3 residues before the CDR3 terminus; the germline J gene supplies the remainder. Germline CDR1 and CDR2: KGHSH and LQKENI. Trimming took off 0 bases at V and 7 bases at J, with 9 bases between the two ends. CDR3 size: 13 residues.

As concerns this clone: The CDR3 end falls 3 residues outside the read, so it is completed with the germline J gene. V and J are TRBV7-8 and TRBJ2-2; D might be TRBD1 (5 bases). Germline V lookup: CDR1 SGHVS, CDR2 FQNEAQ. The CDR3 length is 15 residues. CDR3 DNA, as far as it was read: TGTGCCAGCAGCTTACCCCAGGGATCTTCTGAAAAG. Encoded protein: CASSLPQGSSEK. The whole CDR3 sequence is CASSLPQGSSEKLFF. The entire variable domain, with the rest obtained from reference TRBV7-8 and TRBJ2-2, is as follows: GAGVSQSPRYKVAKRGQDVALRCDPISGHVSLFWYQQALGQGPEFLTYFQNEAQLDKSGLPSDRFFAERPEGSVSTLKIQRTQQEDSAVYLCASSLPQGSSEKLFFGEGSRLTVL.

The CDR3 DNA, read in part, is TGTGCCATCAGTGACAGGGACACTGAA. This sequence encodes CAISDRDTE. The whole CDR3 is CAISDRDTEAFF. This sequence joins TRBV10-3 and TRBJ1-1, with D possibly TRBD1 on 5 matching bases. The read ends 3 residues before the CDR3 terminus; that terminus is restored from the germline J gene. The CDR3 length is 12 residues. Trimming took off 3 bases at V and 3 bases at J, with 5 bases between the two ends. CDR1 is ENHRY and CDR2 is SYGVKD in the germline V gene.

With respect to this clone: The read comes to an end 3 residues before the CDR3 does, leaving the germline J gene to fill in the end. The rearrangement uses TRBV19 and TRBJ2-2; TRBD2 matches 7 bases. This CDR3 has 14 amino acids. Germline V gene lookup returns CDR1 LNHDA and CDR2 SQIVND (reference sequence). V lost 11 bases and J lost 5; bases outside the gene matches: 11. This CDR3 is CASAGVAYTGELFF. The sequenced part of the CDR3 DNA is TGTGCCTCCGCGGGGGTAGCGTATACCGGGGAG.

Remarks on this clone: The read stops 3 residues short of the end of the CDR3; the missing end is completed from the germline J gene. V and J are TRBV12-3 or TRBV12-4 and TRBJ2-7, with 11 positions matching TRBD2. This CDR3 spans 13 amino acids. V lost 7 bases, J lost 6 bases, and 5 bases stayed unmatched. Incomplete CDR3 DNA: TGTGCCAGCACCTTAGCGGGGGGGCTCGAG. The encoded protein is CASTLAGGLE. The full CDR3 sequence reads CASTLAGGLEQYF.

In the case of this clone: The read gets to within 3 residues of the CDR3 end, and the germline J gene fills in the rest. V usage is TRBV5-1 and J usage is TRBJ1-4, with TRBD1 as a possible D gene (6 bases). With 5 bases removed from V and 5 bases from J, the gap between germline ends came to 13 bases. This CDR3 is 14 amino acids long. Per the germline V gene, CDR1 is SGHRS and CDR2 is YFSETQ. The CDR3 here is CASRVGTQNEKLFF. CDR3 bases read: TGCGCCAGCAGAGTAGGGACACAAAATGAAAAA.

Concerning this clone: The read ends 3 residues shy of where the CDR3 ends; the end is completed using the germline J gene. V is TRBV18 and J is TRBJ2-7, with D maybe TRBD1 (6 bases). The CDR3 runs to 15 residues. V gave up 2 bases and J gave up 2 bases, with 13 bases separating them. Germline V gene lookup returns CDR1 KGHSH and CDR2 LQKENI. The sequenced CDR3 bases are TGTGCCAGCTCACCAGCGACAGGTCAGACCTACGAG. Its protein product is CASSPATGQTYE. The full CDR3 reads CASSPATGQTYEQYF.

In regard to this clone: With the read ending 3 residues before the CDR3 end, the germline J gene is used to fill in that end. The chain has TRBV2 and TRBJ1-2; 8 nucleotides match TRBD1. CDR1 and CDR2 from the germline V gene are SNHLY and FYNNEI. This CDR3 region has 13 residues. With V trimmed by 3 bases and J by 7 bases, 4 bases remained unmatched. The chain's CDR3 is CASSETGAGGYTF. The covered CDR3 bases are TGTGCCAGCAGTGAGACAGGGGCGGGTGGC.

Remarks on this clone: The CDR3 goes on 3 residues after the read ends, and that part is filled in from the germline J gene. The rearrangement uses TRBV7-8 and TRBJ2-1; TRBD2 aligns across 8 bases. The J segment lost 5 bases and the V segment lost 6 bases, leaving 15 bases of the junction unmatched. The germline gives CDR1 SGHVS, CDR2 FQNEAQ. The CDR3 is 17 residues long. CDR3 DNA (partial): TGTGCCAGCAGTTTATATACACGGGAGGGGCCTAACAATGAG. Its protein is CASSLYTREGPNNE. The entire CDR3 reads CASSLYTREGPNNEQFF.

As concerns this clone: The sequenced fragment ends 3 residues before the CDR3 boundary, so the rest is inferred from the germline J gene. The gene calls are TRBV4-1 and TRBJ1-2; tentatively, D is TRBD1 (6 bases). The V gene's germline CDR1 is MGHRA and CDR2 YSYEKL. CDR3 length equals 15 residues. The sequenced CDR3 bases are TGCGCCAGCAGCCAAGTAACAGGGAAGTCGAATGAC. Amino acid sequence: CASSQVTGKSND. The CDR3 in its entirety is CASSQVTGKSNDYTF.

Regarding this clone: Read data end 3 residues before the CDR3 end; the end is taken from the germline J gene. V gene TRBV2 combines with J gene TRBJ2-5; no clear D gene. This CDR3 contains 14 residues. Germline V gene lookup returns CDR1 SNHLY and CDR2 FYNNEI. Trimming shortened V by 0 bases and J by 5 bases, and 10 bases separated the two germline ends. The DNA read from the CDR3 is TGTGCCAGCAGTGAAGCTTCGGTTTGGGAGACC. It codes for CASSEASVWET. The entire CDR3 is CASSEASVWETQYF.

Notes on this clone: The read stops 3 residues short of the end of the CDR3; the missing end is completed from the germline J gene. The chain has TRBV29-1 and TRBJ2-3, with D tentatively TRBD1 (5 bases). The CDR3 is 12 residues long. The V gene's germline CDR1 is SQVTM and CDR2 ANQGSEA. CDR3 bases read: TGCAGCGTTCGGACACTCCAAGAGACG. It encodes CSVRTLQET. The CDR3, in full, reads CSVRTLQETQYF.

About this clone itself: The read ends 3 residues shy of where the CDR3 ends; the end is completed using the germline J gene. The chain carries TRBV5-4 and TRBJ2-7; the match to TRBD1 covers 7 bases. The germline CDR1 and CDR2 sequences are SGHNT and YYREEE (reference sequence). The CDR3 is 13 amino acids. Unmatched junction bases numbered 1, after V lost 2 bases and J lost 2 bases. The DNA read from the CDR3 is TGTGCCAGCAGCTTAACAGGGGCCTACGAG. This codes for CASSLTGAYE. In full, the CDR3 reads CASSLTGAYEQYF. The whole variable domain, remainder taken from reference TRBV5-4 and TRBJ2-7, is ETGVTQSPTHLIKTRGQQVTLRCSSQSGHNTVSWYQQALGQGPQFIFQYYREEENGRGNFPPRFSGLQFPNYSSELNVNALELDDSALYLCASSLTGAYEQYFGPGTRLTVT.

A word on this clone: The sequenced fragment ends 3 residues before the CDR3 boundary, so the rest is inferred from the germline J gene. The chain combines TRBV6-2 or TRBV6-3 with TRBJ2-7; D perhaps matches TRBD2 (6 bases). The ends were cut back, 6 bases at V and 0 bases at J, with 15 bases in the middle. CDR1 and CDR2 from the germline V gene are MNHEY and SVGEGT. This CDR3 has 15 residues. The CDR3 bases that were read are TGTGCCAGCAGAAGCATACAGCGGGCCTCCTACGAG. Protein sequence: CASRSIQRASYE. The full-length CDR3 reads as CASRSIQRASYEQYF.

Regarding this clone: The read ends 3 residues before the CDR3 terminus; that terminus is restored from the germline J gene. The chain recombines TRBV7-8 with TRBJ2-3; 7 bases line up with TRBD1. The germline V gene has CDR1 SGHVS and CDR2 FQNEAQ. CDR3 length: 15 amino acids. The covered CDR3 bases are TGTGCCAGCAGCTTACCGTCCGGGACAGAAGAGACG. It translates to CASSLPSGTEET. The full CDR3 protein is CASSLPSGTEETQYF.

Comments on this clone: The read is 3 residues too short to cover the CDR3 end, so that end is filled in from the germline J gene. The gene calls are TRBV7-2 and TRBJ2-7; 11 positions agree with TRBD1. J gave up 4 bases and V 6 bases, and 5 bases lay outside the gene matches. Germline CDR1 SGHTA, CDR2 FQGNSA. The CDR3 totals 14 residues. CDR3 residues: CASSRRDRGYEQYF. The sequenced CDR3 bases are TGTGCCAGCAGTCGTCGGGACAGGGGGTACGAG.

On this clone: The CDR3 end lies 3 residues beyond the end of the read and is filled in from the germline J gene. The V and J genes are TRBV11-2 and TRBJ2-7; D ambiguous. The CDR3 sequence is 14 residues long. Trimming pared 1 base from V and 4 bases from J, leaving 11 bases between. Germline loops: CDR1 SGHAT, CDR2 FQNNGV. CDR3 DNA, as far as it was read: TGTGCCAGCAGCTTAGGGCTTCAAGAGTACGAG. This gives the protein CASSLGLQEYE. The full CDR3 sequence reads CASSLGLQEYEQYF.

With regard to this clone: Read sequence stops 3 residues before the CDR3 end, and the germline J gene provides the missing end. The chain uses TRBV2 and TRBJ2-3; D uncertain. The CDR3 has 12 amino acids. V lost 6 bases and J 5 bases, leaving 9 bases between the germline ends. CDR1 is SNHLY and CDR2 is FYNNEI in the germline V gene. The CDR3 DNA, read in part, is TGTGCCAGCAGATGGTCGGTAGATACG. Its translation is CASRWSVDT. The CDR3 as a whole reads CASRWSVDTQYF. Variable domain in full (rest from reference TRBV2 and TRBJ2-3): EPEVTQTPSHQVTQMGQEVILRCVPISNHLYFYWYRQILGQKVEFLVSFYNNEISEKSEIFDDQFSVERPDGSNFTLKIRSTKLEDSAMYFCASRWSVDTQYFGPGTRLTVL.

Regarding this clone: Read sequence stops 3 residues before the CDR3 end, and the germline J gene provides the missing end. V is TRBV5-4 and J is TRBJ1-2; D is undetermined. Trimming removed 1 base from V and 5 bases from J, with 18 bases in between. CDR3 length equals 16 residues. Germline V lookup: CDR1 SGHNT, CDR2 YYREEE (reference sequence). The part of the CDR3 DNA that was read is TGTGCCAGCAGCTTGTATCCCCAGCGGGGTACGTATGGC. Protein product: CASSLYPQRGTYG. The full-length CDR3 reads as CASSLYPQRGTYGYTF.

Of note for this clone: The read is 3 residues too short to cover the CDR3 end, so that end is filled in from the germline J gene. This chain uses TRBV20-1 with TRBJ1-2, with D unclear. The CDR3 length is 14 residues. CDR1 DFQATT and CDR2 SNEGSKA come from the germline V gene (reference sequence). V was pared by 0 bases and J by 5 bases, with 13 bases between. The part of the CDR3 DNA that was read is TGCAGTGCTAGAGAGAAGGGCGCAAGGTATGGC. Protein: CSAREKGARYG. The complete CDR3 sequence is CSAREKGARYGYTF.

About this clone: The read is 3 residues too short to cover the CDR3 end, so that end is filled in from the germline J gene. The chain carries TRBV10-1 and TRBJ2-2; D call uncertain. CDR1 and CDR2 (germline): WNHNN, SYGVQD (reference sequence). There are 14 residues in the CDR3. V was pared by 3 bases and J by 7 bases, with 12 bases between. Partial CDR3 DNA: TGCGCCAGCAGTGAAGCTAGAGGCAGCGGGGAG. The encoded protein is CASSEARGSGE. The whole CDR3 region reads CASSEARGSGELFF.